Each of the 30 T cell receptor beta chains below was sequenced from the same sample in a study of CD8+ T cells in alopecia areata. Noted treatment: oral pan-JAK inhibitor, 5-10 mg twice daily. Extraction and reverse transcription of RNA yielded cDNA as the sequencing template. Method: immunoSEQ multiplex PCR; TCRdb's copy keeps in-frame clones and lacks some. This sample has some 170,000 clones, with about 61% found just once. This material consisted of CD4+ T cells sorted from blood, taken at roughly week 55, from a patient treated with tofacitinib. These receptors all stem from a human donor with alopecia areata.

The chain has TRBV5-1 and TRBJ2-1, with a weak D call TRBD1 (7 bases). CDR1 is SGHRS, CDR2 YFSETQ, per germline. The CDR3 has 15 residues. Trimming cost V 3 bases and J 2 bases, with 12 bases left between them. CDR3 protein: CASSSQGGAYNEQFF. For the CDR3, the DNA is TGCGCCAGCAGCTCCCAGGGGGGCGCCTACAATGAGCAGTTCTTC.

The chain joins TRBV2 to TRBJ1-6; tentatively, D is TRBD1 (5 bases). CDR3 length: 15 residues. The germline CDR1 and CDR2 sequences are SNHLY and FYNNEI. The germline V and J ends were trimmed by 2 bases and 7 bases, with 12 bases remaining between them. This CDR3 reads CASSEMGHENSPLHF. CDR3 DNA sequence: TGTGCCAGCAGTGAAATGGGGCATGAGAATTCACCCCTCCACTTT.

This clone was counted once. V and J are TRBV6-5 and TRBJ2-1; 9 bases map to TRBD2. Looked up from germline, CDR1 is MNHEY and CDR2 is SVGAGI. CDR3 length: 14 residues. Losses at the gene ends were 6 bases for V and 8 bases for J; bases not matched to a gene: 8. The CDR3 nucleotides read TGTGCCAGCAGCCGACTAGCGGTCTCCCATGAGCAGTTCTTC. Amino acids: CASSRLAVSHEQFF.

The CDR3 region is CAWSVTENTQYF. The DNA of the CDR3 is TGTGCCTGGAGTGTAACGGAAAATACGCAGTATTTT. The V and J genes are TRBV30 and TRBJ2-3, with D unclear. The germline V and J ends were trimmed by 0 bases and 7 bases, with 8 bases remaining between them. Germline CDR1 reads GTSNPN; CDR2 reads SVGIG (reference sequence). The length of the CDR3 is 12 residues.

The chain recombines TRBV29-1 with TRBJ1-2; a weak D match, TRBD1 (5 bases). Germline V CDR1 and CDR2: SQVTM, ANQGSEA. Trimming pared 4 bases from V and 1 base from J, leaving 16 bases between. The CDR3 covers 15 residues. The chain's CDR3 is CSVALWDGGNYGYTF. The CDR3 nucleotides are TGCAGCGTTGCCTTATGGGACGGGGGTAACTATGGCTACACCTTC.

The chain uses TRBV7-9 and TRBJ2-7, with a possible D match to TRBD2 (5 bases). Germline CDR1 SEHNR, CDR2 FQNEAQ (reference sequence). The CDR3 has 14 residues. V lost 0 bases and J 3 bases, leaving 9 bases between the germline ends. CDR3 residues: CASSLAGSDYEQYF. Here the CDR3 DNA reads TGTGCCAGCAGCTTAGCGGGTAGCGACTACGAGCAGTACTTC.

This sequence joins TRBV2 and TRBJ1-5, with no clear D. Germline V gene sequence: CDR1 SNHLY, CDR2 FYNNEI. The CDR3 sequence is 13 residues long. V was cut by 3 bases and J by 9 bases, with 12 bases left in between. CDR3 in amino acids: CASSDGLHTPQHF. CDR3 nucleotide sequence: TGTGCCAGCAGTGACGGTCTCCATACGCCCCAGCATTTT.

The chain joins TRBV6-5 to TRBJ2-7; 12 bases match TRBD1. Trimming removed 6 bases from V and 7 bases from J; junction bases left unmatched: 10. CDR3 length: 15 residues. In germline, CDR1 is MNHEY, CDR2 SVGAGI. This CDR3 reads CASSPPGQGAREQYF. CDR3 coding DNA: TGTGCCAGCAGCCCTCCGGGACAGGGGGCGCGGGAGCAGTACTTC.

This clone was detected only once. V gene TRBV29-1 combines with J gene TRBJ2-3, with TRBD2 identical over 11 bases. With 6 bases clipped from V and 3 bases from J, the junction kept 8 bases outside the gene matches. The V gene's germline CDR1 is SQVTM and CDR2 ANQGSEA. The CDR3 consists of 15 residues. The CDR3 protein is CSVTIAGGATDTQYF. CDR3 in DNA: TGCAGCGTCACCATAGCGGGGGGGGCGACAGATACGCAGTATTTT.

The chain recombines TRBV25-1 with TRBJ1-3; a possible D gene is TRBD1 (5 bases). The CDR3 contains 18 residues. The germline V and J ends were trimmed by 0 bases and 0 bases, with 15 bases remaining between them. Germline V gives CDR1 MGHDK, CDR2 SYGVNS. The CDR3 loop reads CASSEYGGDRLSGNTIYF. Written as DNA, the CDR3 is TGTGCCAGCAGTGAATATGGGGGGGACCGACTCTCTGGAAACACCATATATTTT.

This clone was observed a handful of times. The J gene is TRBJ2-5, the V gene TRBV7-2, with 9 bases fitting TRBD1. The CDR3 contains 15 residues. Per the germline V gene, CDR1 is SGHTA and CDR2 is FQGNSA. V gave up 3 bases and J gave up 2 bases; unmatched junction bases: 4. The DNA of the CDR3 is TGTGCCAGCAGCTTCCCCGGGACAGGGCAAGAGACCCAGTACTTC. Translating it yields CASSFPGTGQETQYF.

The chain has TRBV4-2 and TRBJ2-3; D remains unclear. This CDR3 has 16 residues. The V gene lost 1 base and the J gene lost 4 bases, with 15 bases spanning the gap. Germline CDR1 is LGHNA and CDR2 is YNFKEQ. The CDR3, as DNA: TGTGCCAGCAGCCAAGGACACTCAGACGGTGCAGATACGCAGTATTTT. It is translated as CASSQGHSDGADTQYF.

This chain connects TRBV5-6 to TRBJ2-7; possibly TRBD1 or TRBD2 for D (7 bases each). The CDR3 has 13 amino acids. The germline V gene encodes CDR1 SGHDT and CDR2 YYEEEE. Trimming left V 2 bases short and J 7 bases short, with 13 bases between. CDR3 DNA sequence: TGTGCCAGCAGCTTTAACAGGGGAGGGGAGCAGTACTTC. It yields the protein CASSFNRGGEQYF.

In its sample, this clone was seen a few times. The chain has TRBV5-6 and TRBJ1-5, with 7 bases that match TRBD1. V dropped 3 bases and J dropped 1; count of bases not matched to a gene: 4. The germline CDR1 and CDR2 sequences are SGHDT and YYEEEE. This CDR3 region has 15 residues. The CDR3 DNA reads as TGTGCCAGCAGCTCGACAGGGTGGAGCAATCAGCCCCAGCATTTT. Translation: CASSSTGWSNQPQHF.

This clone was observed a handful of times. This CDR3 reads CASSRTADGTGELFF. In DNA, the CDR3 is TGTGCCAGCAGCCGGACAGCGGACGGCACCGGGGAGCTGTTTTTT. The rearrangement joins TRBV7-9 to TRBJ2-2; tentative D call: TRBD1 (6 bases). The germline CDR1 and CDR2 sequences are SEHNR and FQNEAQ (reference sequence). The CDR3 runs to 15 residues. Trimming cost V 5 bases and J 4 bases, with 14 bases left between them.

This clone was observed a few times. J is TRBJ2-1 and V is TRBV5-6, with D possibly matching TRBD2 (7 bases). CDR1 is SGHDT and CDR2 is YYEEEE in the germline V gene. V was clipped by 4 bases and J by 6 bases, with 11 bases between them. The CDR3 is 13 amino acids. CDR3 residues: CASSPGGPNEQFF. CDR3 nucleotides: TGTGCCAGCAGCCCCGGGGGGCCCAATGAGCAGTTCTTC.

This clone was seen repeatedly, ten times or more. This sequence joins TRBV2 and TRBJ1-1; a possible D gene is TRBD1 (5 bases). This CDR3 region has 14 residues. CDR1 and CDR2 from the germline V gene are SNHLY and FYNNEI. With 5 bases removed from V and 5 bases from J, the gap between germline ends came to 15 bases. The chain's CDR3 is CASSLQGGWTEAFF. For the CDR3, the DNA is TGTGCCAGCAGTCTCCAGGGAGGATGGACTGAAGCTTTCTTT.

The chain joins TRBV14 to TRBJ2-2; 9 nucleotides agree with TRBD2. Trimming took 4 bases from V and 5 from J; bases not matched to a gene: 8. Germline V gene data show CDR1 as SGHDN and CDR2 as FVKESK. The CDR3 length is 16 residues. CDR3 in DNA: TGTGCCAGCAGCCGAGGCGTGCTAGCGGGGACCGGGGAGCTGTTTTTT. Protein sequence: CASSRGVLAGTGELFF.

The chain recombines TRBV7-6 with TRBJ2-1; either TRBD1 or TRBD2 may fit D (5 bases each). The CDR3 is 15 amino acids. Germline V gives CDR1 SGHVS, CDR2 FNYEAQ. Between the trimmed V and J ends, which lost 9 bases and 4 bases, there was a span of 19 bases. The CDR3 loop is CARTRGWWVYNEQFF. CDR3 sequence (DNA): TGTGCCAGGACCCGGGGCTGGTGGGTGTACAATGAGCAGTTCTTC.

CDR3 sequence reads: CASSQHKGNADTQYF. CDR3 coding DNA: TGCGCCAGCAGCCAGCATAAGGGTAACGCAGATACGCAGTATTTT. The gene calls are TRBV4-1 and TRBJ2-3; D unresolved. V gave up 3 bases and J gave up 4 bases, with 14 bases separating them. The CDR3 consists of 15 residues. CDR1 and CDR2 (germline): MGHRA, YSYEKL.

The gene calls are TRBV30 and TRBJ1-6; tentatively, D is TRBD1 (5 bases). The CDR3 contains 16 residues. Germline V CDR1 and CDR2: GTSNPN, SVGIG (reference sequence). The V end was cut by 1 base, the J end by 5 bases, with 15 bases between. The CDR3 nucleotides are TGTGCCTGGAGTGGCCAGGGCCTTACACATAATTCACCCCTCCACTTT. Translation gives CAWSGQGLTHNSPLHF.

This chain uses TRBV15 with TRBJ2-1; tentative D call: TRBD1 (6 bases). The CDR3 is 15 residues long. Germline V CDR1 and CDR2: LNHNV, YYDKDF (reference sequence). Trimming took 5 bases from V and 2 from J, leaving 13 bases between them. The CDR3, as DNA: TGTGCCACCAGCGAGGCACAGGGCACCTACAATGAGCAGTTCTTC. It encodes CATSEAQGTYNEQFF. Full variable domain (rest looked up from reference TRBV15 and TRBJ2-1): DAMVIQNPRYQVTQFGKPVTLSCSQTLNHNVMYWYQQKSSQAPKLLFHYYDKDFNNEADTPDNFQSRRPNTSFCFLDIRSPGLGDTAMYLCATSEAQGTYNEQFFGPGTRLTVL.

The rearrangement joins TRBV29-1 to TRBJ1-2; 11 bases align to TRBD1. This CDR3 has 13 residues. CDR1 and CDR2 (germline): SQVTM, ANQGSEA. The trim removed 6 bases at V and 2 bases at J, leaving 2 bases unmatched. For the CDR3, the DNA is TGCAGCGTCGGACAGGGGGCAAACTATGGCTACACCTTC. It is translated as CSVGQGANYGYTF. Complete variable domain (other parts from reference TRBV29-1 and TRBJ1-2): SAVISQKPSRDICQRGTSLTIQCQVDSQVTMMFWYRQQPGQSLTLIATANQGSEATYESGFVIDKFPISRPNLTFSTLTVSNMSPEDSSIYLCSVGQGANYGYTFGSGTRLTVV.

The gene calls are TRBV7-8 and TRBJ1-6; no firm D call. V was pared by 1 base and J by 4 bases, with 8 bases between. The germline V gene has CDR1 SGHVS and CDR2 FQNEAQ. The CDR3 runs to 15 residues. CDR3 in DNA: TGTGCCAGCAGCTTAGACAGCGATTATAATTCACCCCTCCACTTT. Protein sequence: CASSLDSDYNSPLHF.

A single count supports this clone. The gene calls are TRBV30 and TRBJ1-5; weak D call: TRBD1 (6 bases). The germline V gene has CDR1 GTSNPN and CDR2 SVGIG (reference sequence). The CDR3 has 15 residues. V gave up 0 bases and J gave up 2 bases, with 11 bases separating them. The chain's CDR3 is CAWSVQGWGNQPQHF. For the CDR3, the DNA is TGTGCCTGGAGTGTACAGGGTTGGGGCAATCAGCCCCAGCATTTT.

This rearrangement joins TRBV2 to TRBJ2-7; no clear D. The germline V and J ends were trimmed by 4 bases and 4 bases, with 2 bases remaining between them. The CDR3 has 10 amino acids. Germline-derived CDR1 and CDR2 are SNHLY and FYNNEI. DNA of the CDR3: TGTGCCAGCAGTGGGTACGAGCAGTACTTC. Translation gives CASSGYEQYF.

This clone was observed a few times. The V call is TRBV2, the J call TRBJ2-7; D possibly uses TRBD1 or TRBD2 (5 bases each). V lost 6 bases and J 0 bases, leaving 6 bases between the germline ends. The CDR3 extends over 12 amino acids. From germline, CDR1 is SNHLY and CDR2 FYNNEI. The CDR3 region is CASRGDSYEQYF. The DNA for the CDR3 is TGTGCCAGCAGGGGGGACTCCTACGAGCAGTACTTC.

V and J are TRBV19 and TRBJ2-3; 7 bases are a match to TRBD1. Per the germline V gene, CDR1 is LNHDA and CDR2 is SQIVND (reference sequence). The CDR3 is 14 residues long. The J segment lost 1 base and the V segment lost 5 bases, leaving 3 bases of the junction unmatched. In DNA form, the CDR3 reads TGTGCCAGTAGTCCAGGGGGAGGCACAGATACGCAGTATTTT. Residues: CASSPGGGTDTQYF.

This clone was counted between two and nine times. The chain has TRBV10-3 and TRBJ2-7; perhaps TRBD1 as D (6 bases). Germline V gene sequence: CDR1 ENHRY, CDR2 SYGVKD. The V gene lost 6 bases and the J gene lost 3 bases, with 9 bases spanning the gap. This CDR3 region has 12 residues. CDR3 DNA: TGTGCCATCAGGGACAGTGACTACGAGCAGTACTTC. This encodes CAIRDSDYEQYF.

This clone showed up just a few times. The chain combines TRBV19 with TRBJ1-2, with TRBD1 as a possible D gene (6 bases). The CDR3 has 15 amino acids. V was shortened by 5 bases and J by 4 bases, with 17 bases between the two germline ends. Germline V gene data show CDR1 as LNHDA and CDR2 as SQIVND (reference sequence). The CDR3, as DNA: TGTGCCAGTAGTTCTCCCGGGACATTCAGCTATGGCTACACCTTC. Translating it yields CASSSPGTFSYGYTF.